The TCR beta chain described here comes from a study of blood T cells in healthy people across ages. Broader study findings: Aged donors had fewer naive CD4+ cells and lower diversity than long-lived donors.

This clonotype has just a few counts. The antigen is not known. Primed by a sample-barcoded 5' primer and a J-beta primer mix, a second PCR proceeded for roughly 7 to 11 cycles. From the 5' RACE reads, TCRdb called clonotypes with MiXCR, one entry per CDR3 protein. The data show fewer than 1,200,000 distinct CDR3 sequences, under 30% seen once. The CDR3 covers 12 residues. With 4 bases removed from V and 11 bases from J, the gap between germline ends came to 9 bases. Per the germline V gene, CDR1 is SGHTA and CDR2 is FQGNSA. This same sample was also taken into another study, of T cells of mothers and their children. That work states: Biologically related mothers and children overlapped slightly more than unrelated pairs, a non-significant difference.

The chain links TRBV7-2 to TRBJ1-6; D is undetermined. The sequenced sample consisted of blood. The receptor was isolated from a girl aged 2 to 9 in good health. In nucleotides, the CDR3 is TGTGCCAGCAGCTCGCCATTGGCACCCCTCCACTTT. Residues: CASSSPLAPLHF.